The 32 T cell receptor beta chains in this list originate from one sample, sequenced in a study of CD8 T cells in Susac syndrome. Random-hexamer reverse transcription was applied to about 0.5 to 1 ug RNA. TCRdb called the immunoSEQ multiplex PCR reads again in MiXCR, with one record for every CDR3 protein. The sample comprises around 160,000 distinct CDR3 sequences, around 94% of which are singletons, and 0.14% rests with the top ten. Sequencing was done on a sample of CD4+ T cells from PBMCs. These receptors originate from a human donor in good health.

The chain couples TRBV30 to TRBJ1-5, with a possible D match to TRBD1 (6 bases). This CDR3 comprises 15 residues. Germline V gene data show CDR1 as GTSNPN and CDR2 as SVGIG (reference sequence). V lost 0 bases to trimming and J lost 0 bases, with 9 bases between them. CDR3 region: CAWSVSGDSNQPQHF. In DNA, the CDR3 is TGTGCCTGGAGTGTATCAGGGGATAGCAATCAGCCCCAGCATTTT.

In this sample, this clonotype turned up a few times. This chain uses TRBV20-1 with TRBJ2-1, with D possibly being TRBD2 (6 bases). Trimming removed 8 bases from V and 2 bases from J, with 10 bases in between. The CDR3 length is 12 residues. Germline V gives CDR1 DFQATT, CDR2 SNEGSKA (reference sequence). CDR3 bases: TGCAGTACTGGCGGGACCTACAATGAGCAGTTCTTC. Translating gives CSTGGTYNEQFF.

CDR3 nucleotide sequence: TGTGCCAGTAGTATCCGAGACAGGTATGAAGCTTTCTTT. As protein: CASSIRDRYEAFF. The chain carries TRBV19 and TRBJ1-1; D might be TRBD1 (6 bases). The V end was cut by 3 bases, the J end by 7 bases, with 12 bases between. CDR3 length equals 13 residues. The germline V gene encodes CDR1 LNHDA and CDR2 SQIVND (reference sequence).

The chain joins TRBV20-1 to TRBJ2-7; D gene ambiguous. The CDR3 length is 14 residues. CDR1 and CDR2 from the germline V gene are DFQATT and SNEGSKA (reference sequence). V lost 1 base, J lost 2 bases, and 12 bases lay in between. The CDR3 sequence is CSARATEGAYEQYF. CDR3 DNA: TGCAGTGCTAGAGCTACGGAAGGAGCCTACGAGCAGTACTTC.

The rearrangement links TRBV14 to TRBJ1-6; no definite D call. The CDR3 length is 13 residues. Germline V gene sequence: CDR1 SGHDN, CDR2 FVKESK. V was clipped by 6 bases and J by 4 bases, with 7 bases between them. Here the CDR3 reads CASSLQYNSPLHF. DNA for the CDR3: TGTGCCAGCAGTTTACAGTATAATTCACCCCTCCACTTT.

The V gene is TRBV5-4, the J gene TRBJ2-5; 8 positions match TRBD2. CDR1 is SGHNT, CDR2 YYREEE, per germline (reference sequence). The CDR3 covers 13 residues. J gave up 5 bases and V 3 bases, and 3 bases lay outside the gene matches. The CDR3 coding sequence is TGTGCCAGCAGCTCGGGACTAGGCGAGACCCAGTACTTC. Protein product: CASSSGLGETQYF.

The V gene is TRBV20-1, the J gene TRBJ2-7; D gene uncertain. Trimming stripped 4 bases from V and 1 base from J, with 8 bases between. Germline loops: CDR1 DFQATT, CDR2 SNEGSKA (reference sequence). This CDR3 has 12 amino acids. CDR3 amino acids: CSANSNSYEQYF. CDR3 DNA sequence: TGCAGTGCTAACAGTAATTCCTACGAGCAGTACTTC.

The CDR3 sequence: CASSQRETPNTEAFF. The CDR3, as DNA: TGCGCCAGCAGTCAACGTGAGACACCCAACACTGAAGCTTTCTTT. The chain recombines TRBV23-1 with TRBJ1-1; D is unresolved. TRBV23-1 is assigned to the ORF class and has an uncertain function. Trimming pared 2 bases from V and 2 bases from J, leaving 12 bases between. The CDR3 runs to 15 residues.

The J gene is TRBJ2-1, the V gene TRBV20-1; D remains unclear. Per the germline V gene, CDR1 is DFQATT and CDR2 is SNEGSKA (reference sequence). CDR3 length equals 14 residues. Trimming stripped 3 bases from V and 8 bases from J, with 17 bases between. In DNA, the CDR3 is TGCAGTGCTAGCGAACCAATCTACCCGTATGAGCAGTTCTTC. It specifies CSASEPIYPYEQFF.

The chain couples TRBV20-1 to TRBJ1-2; TRBD1 matches 7 bases. J was trimmed by 7 bases and V by 1 base; bases with no gene match: 9. The CDR3 is made up of 14 amino acids. Per the germline V gene, CDR1 is DFQATT and CDR2 is SNEGSKA (reference sequence). CDR3 protein: CSARGSPGGSGYTF. CDR3 DNA: TGCAGTGCTAGAGGGTCACCAGGGGGATCTGGCTACACCTTC.

The CDR3 coding sequence is TGTGCCAGCTCACCAGAAGGGTTGGAGACCCAGTACTTC. It translates to CASSPEGLETQYF. This chain connects TRBV18 to TRBJ2-5, with D unresolved. Germline V gene lookup returns CDR1 KGHSH and CDR2 LQKENI. V gave up 2 bases and J gave up 5 bases, with 9 bases separating them. The CDR3 is made up of 13 amino acids. The whole variable domain, remainder taken from reference TRBV18 and TRBJ2-5, is NAGVMQNPRHLVRRRGQEARLRCSPMKGHSHVYWYRQLPEEGLKFMVYLQKENIIDESGMPKERFSAEFPKEGPSILRIQQVVRGDSAAYFCASSPEGLETQYFGPGTRLLVL.

This sequence joins TRBV28 and TRBJ2-7; tentatively, D is TRBD1 (6 bases). V lost 5 bases to trimming and J lost 5 bases, with 13 bases between them. CDR1 is MDHEN, CDR2 SYDVKM, per germline. This CDR3 is built from 13 residues. The CDR3 DNA follows: TGTGCCAGCAGTGTACAGGGACCCCACGAGCAGTACTTC. Translated, it gives CASSVQGPHEQYF.

The chain links TRBV20-1 to TRBJ2-7; no reliable D call. The V end was cut by 5 bases, the J end by 4 bases, with 12 bases between. The germline gives CDR1 DFQATT, CDR2 SNEGSKA (reference sequence). This CDR3 is 12 amino acids long. The CDR3 nucleotides read TGCAGTGCTGGCAGGACGGGTTACGAGCAGTACTTC. The encoded protein is CSAGRTGYEQYF.

The rearrangement joins TRBV14 to TRBJ2-7; 9 bases agree with TRBD1. The length of the CDR3 is 14 residues. J lost 2 bases, V lost 3 bases, and 2 bases had no gene match. In germline, CDR1 is SGHDN, CDR2 FVKESK. CDR3 in DNA: TGTGCCAGCAGCCAGGGACAGGGAGCCTACGAGCAGTACTTC. This translates into CASSQGQGAYEQYF.

V and J are TRBV29-1 and TRBJ2-3, with D tentatively TRBD1 or TRBD2 (6 bases each). The CDR3 is 14 amino acids. Germline V CDR1 and CDR2: SQVTM, ANQGSEA. The V and J ends lost 7 bases and 6 bases respectively, with 20 bases between them. In DNA, the CDR3 is TGCAGCGCTGGAAGGGGGGCCGAGGGGGATACGCAGTATTTT. It yields the protein CSAGRGAEGDTQYF.

The chain links TRBV30 to TRBJ1-2, with D perhaps matching TRBD1 (5 bases). Germline V gene lookup returns CDR1 GTSNPN and CDR2 SVGIG (reference sequence). This CDR3 is 12 amino acids long. Trimming took off 3 bases at V and 3 bases at J, with 8 bases between the two ends. Here the CDR3 DNA reads TGTGCCTGGAGGGGGGTCGACTATGGCTACACCTTC. Amino acids: CAWRGVDYGYTF. The complete variable domain, with remaining parts taken from reference TRBV30 and TRBJ1-2, reads SQTIHQWPATLVQPVGSPLSLECTVEGTSNPNLYWYRQAAGRGLQLLFYSVGIGQISSEVPQNLSASRPQDRQFILSSKKLLLSDSGFYLCAWRGVDYGYTFGSGTRLTVV.

CDR3 region: CASSQTGGAETQYF. In DNA, the CDR3 is TGTGCCAGCAGCCAAACAGGGGGTGCGGAGACCCAGTACTTC. V usage is TRBV7-2 and J usage is TRBJ2-5; 8 bases are shared with TRBD1. V dropped 5 bases and J dropped 5; count of bases not matched to a gene: 7. The CDR3 spans 14 residues. CDR1 is SGHTA and CDR2 is FQGNSA in the germline V gene.

The genes are TRBV7-2 and TRBJ2-3; D call uncertain. Looked up from germline, CDR1 is SGHTA and CDR2 is FQGNSA. V lost 2 bases and J 14 bases, leaving 11 bases between the germline ends. The CDR3 spans 11 residues. The DNA of the CDR3 is TGTGCCAGCAGCTTATATACGACGACGTATTTT. It encodes CASSLYTTTYF.

The chain links TRBV20-1 to TRBJ2-3; 7 bases line up with TRBD1. Germline CDR1 and CDR2: DFQATT and SNEGSKA (reference sequence). The CDR3 is 16 amino acids. Unmatched junction bases numbered 10, after V lost 1 base and J lost 3 bases. The CDR3 sequence is CSARVGTGVVTDTQYF. DNA of the CDR3: TGCAGTGCTAGAGTTGGCACAGGGGTCGTAACAGATACGCAGTATTTT.

V usage is TRBV9 and J usage is TRBJ2-2; D is perhaps TRBD1 (5 bases). Trimming cost V 0 bases and J 9 bases, with 12 bases left between them. This CDR3 has 14 amino acids. CDR1 and CDR2 from the germline V gene are SGDLS and YYNGEE. CDR3 nucleotides: TGTGCCAGCAGCGTAGGGGGCTTTAACTGGGAGCTGTTTTTT. As protein: CASSVGGFNWELFF.

The chain employs TRBV4-1 and TRBJ2-4; D not certain. Germline-derived CDR1 and CDR2 are MGHRA and YSYEKL. The V end was cut by 0 bases, the J end by 2 bases, with 8 bases between. The CDR3 extends over 15 amino acids. The CDR3 nucleotides read TGCGCCAGCAGCCAAGATCCATCTACCAAAAACATTCAGTACTTC. Protein product: CASSQDPSTKNIQYF.

V usage is TRBV3-1 and J usage is TRBJ2-1, with 8 bases lining up with TRBD2. V dropped 2 bases and J dropped 1; count of bases not matched to a gene: 4. The CDR3 is 16 residues long. The germline V gene encodes CDR1 LGHDT and CDR2 YNNKEL (reference sequence). The CDR3 reads CASSQIAGISYNEQFF. The CDR3 region has the DNA TGTGCCAGCAGCCAAATAGCGGGGATATCCTACAATGAGCAGTTCTTC.

The chain is built from TRBV6-2 or TRBV6-3 and TRBJ1-2, with a weak D call TRBD1 (6 bases). Trimming cost V 8 bases and J 6 bases, with 10 bases left between them. The CDR3 totals 11 residues. Germline lookup yields CDR1 MNHEY and CDR2 SVGEGT. The CDR3 bases are TGTGCCAGCCGGACAGTCCATGGCTACACCTTC. It specifies CASRTVHGYTF.

CDR3 DNA: TGTGCCAGCAGTTTCCTAGGGGATAATGAAAAACTGTTTTTT. This translates into CASSFLGDNEKLFF. V gene TRBV27 combines with J gene TRBJ1-4; perhaps TRBD1 as D (5 bases). The CDR3 runs to 14 residues. V was pared by 3 bases and J by 4 bases, with 9 bases between. Germline V gene lookup returns CDR1 MNHEY and CDR2 SMNVEV (reference sequence).

The rearrangement links TRBV29-1 to TRBJ2-7; TRBD1 might be the D (5 bases). The V gene lost 4 bases and the J gene lost 3 bases, with 16 bases spanning the gap. There are 14 residues in the CDR3. The germline V gene has CDR1 SQVTM and CDR2 ANQGSEA. The CDR3 loop reads CSVVTRTIDYEQYF. CDR3 nucleotide sequence: TGCAGCGTTGTAACTCGGACAATAGACTACGAGCAGTACTTC.

This rearrangement joins TRBV29-1 to TRBJ2-3, with D perhaps matching TRBD1 (6 bases). Germline V lookup: CDR1 SQVTM, CDR2 ANQGSEA. The V gene lost 5 bases and the J gene lost 1 base, with 13 bases spanning the gap. The CDR3 runs to 14 residues. The CDR3 DNA follows: TGCAGCGTTTCCTCAGGGGTTGGCACAGATACGCAGTATTTT. This encodes CSVSSGVGTDTQYF.

This rearrangement joins TRBV12-3 or TRBV12-4 to TRBJ2-7; 7 bases map to TRBD1. The CDR3 runs 13 residues. The junction had 6 bases not matched to a gene; V was cut back by 7 bases and J by 3 bases. The CDR3 DNA follows: TGTGCCAGCAAAGGGGGACAGCACTACGAGCAGTACTTC. Amino acids: CASKGGQHYEQYF.

The V gene is TRBV4-3, the J gene TRBJ1-2; 7 bases match TRBD1. Looked up from germline, CDR1 is LGHNA and CDR2 is YSLEER. The CDR3 length is 16 residues. V gave up 4 bases and J gave up 0 bases; unmatched junction bases: 8. In DNA, the CDR3 is TGCGCCAGCAGCCCAGCCTTCGGGACAGCTAACTATGGCTACACCTTC. This translates into CASSPAFGTANYGYTF.

The chain joins TRBV4-3 to TRBJ2-3, with TRBD2 as a possible D gene (5 bases). Germline CDR1 and CDR2: LGHNA and YSLEER. This CDR3 is 16 amino acids long. Deletions cut 1 base from V and 5 bases from J, with 16 bases between. In nucleotides, the CDR3 is TGCGCCAGCAGCCAAGGAGGAGGCGGATCTGGAGATACGCAGTATTTT. Its protein is CASSQGGGGSGDTQYF.

The CDR3 spells CATSDLGLYTQYF. The CDR3 coding sequence is TGTGCCACCAGTGATTTGGGACTATATACGCAGTATTTT. The rearrangement links TRBV24-1 to TRBJ2-3, with D perhaps TRBD2 (6 bases). V was pared by 0 bases and J by 7 bases, with 7 bases between. Germline values: CDR1 KGHDR, CDR2 SFDVKD. The CDR3 consists of 13 residues.

This chain joins TRBV12-3 or TRBV12-4 and TRBJ2-1, with D tentatively TRBD2 (6 bases). Trimming took 0 bases from V and 5 from J, leaving 14 bases between them. CDR3 size: 16 residues. CDR3 coding DNA: TGTGCCAGCAGTTTAGCGCGTATTAGCGGAAACAATGAGCAGTTCTTC. Protein: CASSLARISGNNEQFF.

The chain carries TRBV5-4 and TRBJ2-4; D perhaps matches TRBD1 (6 bases). This CDR3 is built from 15 residues. V dropped 4 bases and J dropped 0 bases, with 11 bases sitting between them. Germline CDR1 reads SGHNT; CDR2 reads YYREEE (reference sequence). The DNA for the CDR3 is TGTGCCAGCAGCCAAGGGGGAATAGCCAAAAACATTCAGTACTTC. It yields the protein CASSQGGIAKNIQYF.